Listed here are 7 T cell receptor beta chains from one sample, sequenced in a study of type 1 regulatory T cells. TCRdb used MiXCR to reprocess the reads, holding one entry per CDR3 protein. Of approximately 42,000 distinct CDR3 sequences in the sample, approximately 12% were seen once. The antigens these receptors bind are not known. Sequencing was carried out using cultured non-Tr1 T cells, either the whole culture or a sorted T cell fraction (not recorded which). The receptors derive from a human donor in good health.

This clonotype was detected many times. The V gene is TRBV24-1, the J gene TRBJ2-2, with D unresolved. Germline-derived CDR1 and CDR2 are KGHDR and SFDVKD. V lost 3 bases to trimming and J lost 4 bases, with 14 bases between them. The CDR3 runs to 16 residues. The CDR3 nucleotides are TGTGCCACCAGTGATCAACTCCGGGCCCCCACCGGGGAGCTGTTTTTT. This sequence encodes CATSDQLRAPTGELFF.

This clonotype came up a few times. CDR3 sequence: CSAFSGTSGTDTQYF. The DNA for the CDR3 is TGCAGTGCTTTTTCCGGGACTAGCGGGACAGATACGCAGTATTTT. V and J are TRBV20-1 and TRBJ2-3; 12 bases line up with TRBD2. CDR1 DFQATT and CDR2 SNEGSKA come from the germline V gene (reference sequence). The trim removed 5 bases at V and 3 bases at J, leaving 6 bases unmatched. This CDR3 is 15 amino acids long.

The rearrangement links TRBV5-1 to TRBJ2-1, with D unresolved. This CDR3 region has 15 residues. Trimming took off 2 bases at V and 0 bases at J, with 9 bases between the two ends. Germline lookup yields CDR1 SGHRS and CDR2 YFSETQ. This CDR3 reads CASSLIFNSYNEQFF. In DNA form, the CDR3 reads TGCGCCAGCAGCTTAATTTTTAACTCCTACAATGAGCAGTTCTTC.

This clonotype was seen at least ten times. The chain joins TRBV12-3 or TRBV12-4 to TRBJ1-4; no clear D gene. The CDR3 totals 13 residues. V lost 5 bases, J lost 5 bases, and 9 bases lay in between. The CDR3 loop is CASSITRNEKLFF. The CDR3 region has the DNA TGTGCCAGCAGTATTACGAGAAATGAAAAACTGTTTTTT.

The V call is TRBV20-1, the J call TRBJ2-1; tentative D call: TRBD2 (6 bases). The ends were cut back, 3 bases at V and 0 bases at J, with 15 bases in the middle. This CDR3 is built from 16 residues. Germline V gene sequence: CDR1 DFQATT, CDR2 SNEGSKA (reference sequence). The CDR3 nucleotides read TGCAGTGCTAGTTCGGGAGATGGAAGCTCCTACAATGAGCAGTTCTTC. Its translation is CSASSGDGSSYNEQFF.

This clonotype was seen repeatedly, ten times or more. The V gene is TRBV20-1, the J gene TRBJ2-1; tentatively, D is TRBD2 (6 bases). V lost 7 bases and J lost 4, with 23 bases in between. The germline CDR1 and CDR2 sequences are DFQATT and SNEGSKA (reference sequence). The CDR3 has 16 amino acids. This chain's CDR3 is CSVSGTLVAGYNEQFF. The CDR3 region has the DNA TGCAGTGTTTCCGGGACTCTAGTGGCGGGATACAATGAGCAGTTCTTC.

The chain recombines TRBV30 with TRBJ1-2; the match to TRBD1 covers 8 bases. The CDR3 contains 11 residues. The V gene's germline CDR1 is GTSNPN and CDR2 SVGIG (reference sequence). V gave up 8 bases and J gave up 3 bases; unmatched junction bases: 2. The CDR3 nucleotides read TGTGCCGGACAGGGAGACTATGGCTACACCTTC. It codes for CAGQGDYGYTF.